This T cell receptor (beta chain) was profiled in a study of T cells after yellow fever vaccination. Overall study results and limits: Most clones from primary vaccination were detected again post-booster (approximately 96% CD4, 88% CD8). One caveat is that FACS-sorted repertoires could contain abundant clonotypes contaminating from the bulk population. Peaking on day 5 versus 15, the secondary response was faster but weaker.

This clonotype was counted a few times. Its antigen is as yet unknown. TCRdb reanalysed the 5' RACE reads using MiXCR and keeps one entry per CDR3 protein. The sample lists around 310,000 distinct CDR3 sequences; roughly 4% were seen once. Germline V gives CDR1 DFQATT, CDR2 SNEGSKA (reference sequence). Unmatched junction bases numbered 7, after V lost 0 bases and J lost 4 bases. This CDR3 has 15 residues. V gene TRBV20-1 combines with J gene TRBJ2-5, with TRBD1 identical over 8 bases. Material: PBMCs, obtained on the day of the yellow fever booster vaccination. The source is a man aged 18 to 29 who received the YFV17D yellow fever vaccine. CDR3 in DNA: TGCAGTGCTAGAGATTCCCGGACAGGGCCAGAGACCCAGTACTTC. Encoded protein: CSARDSRTGPETQYF.